Listed below are T cell receptor beta chains from one sample, sequenced in a study of cytomegalovirus exposure and HLA in healthy donors. Some clones are missing from TCRdb's copy, which holds only in-frame ones; the method was immunoSEQ multiplex PCR. In the table there are 190,000 or so clones, approximately 83% of which are singletons. The sequenced sample consisted of PBMCs. These receptors came from a woman aged 18 to 35 in good health and CMV-seropositive. CDR3s include the opening cysteine and the closing phenylalanine or tryptophan. Each record gives: CDR3 protein, CDR3 DNA, J gene, D gene, V gene, clone size. A D gene is named only where the DNA matches it firmly. The size of a clone is reported for some rows only, either as once, few or many, or as a class for expanded clones.

CDR3: CASSFRTGVMGQFF
DNA: TGTGCCAGCAGTTTCCGGACAGGGGTGATGGGGCAGTTCTTC
J: TRBJ2-1
D: TRBD1
V: TRBV28
size: once

CDR3: CASSPPPNEQYF
DNA: TGTGCCAGCTCACCACCCCCCAACGAGCAGTACTTC
J: TRBJ2-7
D: .
V: TRBV18
size: .

CDR3: CASSPGTGWRGSNQPQHF
DNA: TGTGCCAGCAGTCCCGGGACAGGGTGGAGAGGTAGCAATCAGCCCCAGCATTTT
J: TRBJ1-5
D: TRBD1
V: TRBV27
size: .

CDR3: CAISGGTGGVTEAFF
DNA: TGTGCCATCAGTGGGGGGACAGGGGGAGTCACTGAAGCTTTCTTT
J: TRBJ1-1
D: TRBD1
V: TRBV10-3
size: .

CDR3: CASSVPGLGTDTQYF
DNA: TGCGCCAGCAGCGTACCGGGACTAGGCACAGATACGCAGTATTTT
J: TRBJ2-3
D: TRBD2
V: TRBV5-1
size: .

CDR3: CASSPQNHNEQFF
DNA: TGTGCCAGCAGCCCCCAGAATCACAATGAGCAGTTCTTC
J: TRBJ2-1
D: .
V: TRBV9
size: .

CDR3: CASHRGSGELFF
DNA: TGCGCCAGCCATCGGGGGTCCGGGGAGCTGTTTTTT
J: TRBJ2-2
D: .
V: TRBV5-1
size: .

CDR3: CASSSLTGSGNTIYF
DNA: TGTGCCAGCAGCTCGCTCACTGGCTCTGGAAACACCATATATTTT
J: TRBJ1-3
D: .
V: TRBV5-5
size: .

CDR3: CASSDKQLNTEAFF
DNA: TGTGCCAGCTCAGACAAACAGCTGAACACTGAAGCTTTCTTT
J: TRBJ1-1
D: .
V: TRBV18
size: .

CDR3: CASSLAREQFF
DNA: TGTGCCAGCAGCTTAGCTCGGGAGCAGTTCTTC
J: TRBJ2-1
D: .
V: TRBV11-2
size: few